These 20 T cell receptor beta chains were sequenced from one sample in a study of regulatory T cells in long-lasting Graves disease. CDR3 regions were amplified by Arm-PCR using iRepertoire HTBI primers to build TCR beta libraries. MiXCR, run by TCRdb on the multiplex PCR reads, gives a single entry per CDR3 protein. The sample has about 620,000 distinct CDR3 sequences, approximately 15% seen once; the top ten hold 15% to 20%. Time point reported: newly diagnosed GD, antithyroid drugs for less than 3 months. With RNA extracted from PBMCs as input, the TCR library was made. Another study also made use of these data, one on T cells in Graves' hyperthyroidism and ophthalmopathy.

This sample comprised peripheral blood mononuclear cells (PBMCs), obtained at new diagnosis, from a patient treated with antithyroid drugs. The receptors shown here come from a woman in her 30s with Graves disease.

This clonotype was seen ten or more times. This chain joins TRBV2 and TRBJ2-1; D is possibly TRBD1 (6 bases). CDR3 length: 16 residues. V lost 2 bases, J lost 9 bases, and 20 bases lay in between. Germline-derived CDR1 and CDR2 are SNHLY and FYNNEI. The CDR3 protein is CASSEHWTARGAEQFF. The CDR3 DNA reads TGTGCCAGCAGTGAACACTGGACAGCGCGAGGCGCTGAGCAGTTCTTC.

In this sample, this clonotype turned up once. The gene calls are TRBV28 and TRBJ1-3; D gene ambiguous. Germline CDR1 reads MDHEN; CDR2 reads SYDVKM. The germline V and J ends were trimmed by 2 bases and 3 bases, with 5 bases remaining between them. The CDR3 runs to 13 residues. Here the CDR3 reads CASSLNGGNTIYF. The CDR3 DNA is TGTGCCAGCAGTTTAAACGGTGGAAACACCATATATTTT.

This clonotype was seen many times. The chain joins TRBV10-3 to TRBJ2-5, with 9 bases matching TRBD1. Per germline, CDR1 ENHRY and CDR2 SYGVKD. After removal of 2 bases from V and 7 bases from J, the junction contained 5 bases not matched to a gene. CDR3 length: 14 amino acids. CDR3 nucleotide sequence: TGTGCCATCAGTGAGACAGGGGGCTTAGGGACCCAGTACTTC. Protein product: CAISETGGLGTQYF.

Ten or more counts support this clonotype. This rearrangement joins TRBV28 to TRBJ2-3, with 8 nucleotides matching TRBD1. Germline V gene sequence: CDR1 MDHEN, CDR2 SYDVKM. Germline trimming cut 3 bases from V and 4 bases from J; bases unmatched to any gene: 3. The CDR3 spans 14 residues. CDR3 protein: CASSLDRVADTQYF. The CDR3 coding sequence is TGTGCCAGCAGTTTGGACAGGGTGGCAGATACGCAGTATTTT.

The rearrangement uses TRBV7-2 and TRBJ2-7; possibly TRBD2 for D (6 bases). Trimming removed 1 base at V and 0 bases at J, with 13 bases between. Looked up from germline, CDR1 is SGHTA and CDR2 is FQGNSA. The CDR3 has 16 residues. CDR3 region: CASSLVNSGSSYEQYF. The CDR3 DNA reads TGTGCCAGCAGCTTAGTGAATAGCGGAAGCTCCTACGAGCAGTACTTC.

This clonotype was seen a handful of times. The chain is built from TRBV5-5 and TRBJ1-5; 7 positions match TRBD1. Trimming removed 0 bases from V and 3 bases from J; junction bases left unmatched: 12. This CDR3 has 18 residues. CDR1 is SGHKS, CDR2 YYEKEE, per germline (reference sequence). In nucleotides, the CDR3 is TGTGCCAGCAGCTTGGTTGGGACAGTTTCTTTTTACAATCAGCCCCAGCATTTT. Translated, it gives CASSLVGTVSFYNQPQHF.

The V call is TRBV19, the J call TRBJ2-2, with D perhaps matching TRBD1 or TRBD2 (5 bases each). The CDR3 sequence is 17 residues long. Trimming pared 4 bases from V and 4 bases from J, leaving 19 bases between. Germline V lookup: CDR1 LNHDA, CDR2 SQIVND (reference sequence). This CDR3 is CASSTPGRSSVTGELFF. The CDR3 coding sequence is TGTGCCAGTAGTACTCCGGGACGAAGCTCGGTCACCGGGGAGCTGTTTTTT. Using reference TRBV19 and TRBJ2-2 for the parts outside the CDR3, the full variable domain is DGGITQSPKYLFRKEGQNVTLSCEQNLNHDAMYWYRQDPGQGLRLIYYSQIVNDFQKGDIAEGYSVSREKKESFPLTVTSAQKNPTAFYLCASSTPGRSSVTGELFFGEGSRLTVL.

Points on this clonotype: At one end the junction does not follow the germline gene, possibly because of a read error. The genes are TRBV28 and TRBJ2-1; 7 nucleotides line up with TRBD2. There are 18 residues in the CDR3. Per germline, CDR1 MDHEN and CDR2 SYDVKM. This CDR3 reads CASSFPTLLADPGNERFF. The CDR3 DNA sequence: TGTGCCAGCAGTTTCCCCACTCTCCTAGCGGACCCCGGCAATGAGCGGTTCTTC.

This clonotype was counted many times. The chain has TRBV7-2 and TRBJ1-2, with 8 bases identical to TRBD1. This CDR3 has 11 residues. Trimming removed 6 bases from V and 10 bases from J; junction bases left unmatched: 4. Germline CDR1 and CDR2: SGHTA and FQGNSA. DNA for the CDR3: TGTGCCAGCAGTCAGACAGGGGACTACACCTTC. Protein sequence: CASSQTGDYTF.

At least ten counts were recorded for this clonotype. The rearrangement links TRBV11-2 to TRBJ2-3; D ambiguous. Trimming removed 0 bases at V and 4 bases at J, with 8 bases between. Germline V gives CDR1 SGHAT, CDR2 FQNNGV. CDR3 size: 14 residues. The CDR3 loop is CASSLDTGPDTQYF. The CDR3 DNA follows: TGTGCCAGCAGCTTAGATACTGGTCCAGATACGCAGTATTTT.

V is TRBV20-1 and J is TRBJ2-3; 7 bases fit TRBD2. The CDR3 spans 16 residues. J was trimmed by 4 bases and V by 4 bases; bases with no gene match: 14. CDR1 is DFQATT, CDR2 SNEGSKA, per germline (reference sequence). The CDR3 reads CSAKESGKGWADTQYF. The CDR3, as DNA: TGCAGTGCTAAGGAAAGCGGGAAGGGATGGGCAGATACGCAGTATTTT.

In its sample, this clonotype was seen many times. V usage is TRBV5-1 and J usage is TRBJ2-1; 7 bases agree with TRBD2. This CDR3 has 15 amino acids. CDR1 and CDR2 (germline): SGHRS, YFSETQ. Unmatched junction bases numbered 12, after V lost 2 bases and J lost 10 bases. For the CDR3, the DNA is TGCGCCAGCAGCTTTGACTTTAGGCAGGGAGGGGAGCAGTTCTTC. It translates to CASSFDFRQGGEQFF.

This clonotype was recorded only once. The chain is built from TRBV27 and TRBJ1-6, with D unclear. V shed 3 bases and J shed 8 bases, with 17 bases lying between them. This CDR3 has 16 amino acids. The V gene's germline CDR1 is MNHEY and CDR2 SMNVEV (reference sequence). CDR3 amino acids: CASSLTQLLADSPLHF. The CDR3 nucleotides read TGTGCCAGCAGTTTGACCCAACTTCTAGCCGATTCACCCCTCCACTTT.

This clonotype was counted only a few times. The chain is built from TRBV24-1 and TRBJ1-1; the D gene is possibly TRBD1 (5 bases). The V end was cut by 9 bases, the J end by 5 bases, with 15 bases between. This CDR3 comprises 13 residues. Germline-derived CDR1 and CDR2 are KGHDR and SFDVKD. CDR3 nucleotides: TGTGCCACCTCCGACCCCCGGGGGACTGAAGCTTTCTTT. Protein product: CATSDPRGTEAFF.

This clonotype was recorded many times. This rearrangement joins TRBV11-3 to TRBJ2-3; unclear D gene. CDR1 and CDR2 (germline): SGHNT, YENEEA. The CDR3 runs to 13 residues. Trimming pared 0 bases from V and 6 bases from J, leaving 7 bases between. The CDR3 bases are TGTGCCAGCAGCTTAGATCTGAAGGATACGCAGTATTTT. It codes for CASSLDLKDTQYF.

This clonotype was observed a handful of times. CDR3 loop: CSAFKGGTSGNTIYF. CDR3 DNA: TGCAGTGCCTTTAAGGGGGGGACCTCTGGAAACACCATATATTTT. This chain joins TRBV20-1 and TRBJ1-3, with D possibly being TRBD1 (6 bases). Trimming took off 6 bases at V and 0 bases at J, with 15 bases between the two ends. CDR1 and CDR2 (germline): DFQATT, SNEGSKA (reference sequence). This CDR3 is built from 15 residues.

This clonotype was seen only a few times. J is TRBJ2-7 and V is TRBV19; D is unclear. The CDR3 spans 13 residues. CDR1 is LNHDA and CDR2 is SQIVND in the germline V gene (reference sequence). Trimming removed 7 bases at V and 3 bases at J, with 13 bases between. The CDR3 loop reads CASMGSNSYEQYF. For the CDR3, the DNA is TGTGCCAGTATGGGGTCTAACAGCTACGAGCAGTACTTC.

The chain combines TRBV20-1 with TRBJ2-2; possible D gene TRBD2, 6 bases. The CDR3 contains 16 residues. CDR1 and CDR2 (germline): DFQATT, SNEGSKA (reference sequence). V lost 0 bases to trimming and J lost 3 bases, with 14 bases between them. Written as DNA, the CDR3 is TGCAGTGCTAGAGATCGGGGGACTCAGTACACCGGGGAGCTGTTTTTT. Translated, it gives CSARDRGTQYTGELFF.

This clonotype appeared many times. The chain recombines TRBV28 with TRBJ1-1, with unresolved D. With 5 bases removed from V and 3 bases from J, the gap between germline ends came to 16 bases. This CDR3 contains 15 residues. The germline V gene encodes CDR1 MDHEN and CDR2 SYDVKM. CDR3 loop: CASSPPGEVHTEAFF. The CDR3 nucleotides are TGTGCCAGCAGTCCCCCCGGGGAGGTTCACACTGAAGCTTTCTTT.

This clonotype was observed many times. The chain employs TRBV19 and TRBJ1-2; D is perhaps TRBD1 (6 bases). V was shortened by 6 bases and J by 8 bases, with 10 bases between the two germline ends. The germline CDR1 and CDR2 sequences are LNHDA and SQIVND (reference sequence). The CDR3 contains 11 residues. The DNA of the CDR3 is TGTGCCAGTAGACAGGGAGGAGGCTACACCTTC. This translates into CASRQGGGYTF.